The 10 T cell receptor beta chains reported below all come from one sample, sequenced in a study of blood T cell repertoires in COVID-19. Data came from immunoSEQ multiplex PCR; TCRdb stores just in-frame clones and leaves some out. The table records 120,000 to 150,000 clones, approximately 87% of them present only once. The sequenced material came from PBMCs or T cells enriched from blood (not recorded which). The receptor set was obtained from a woman in her thirties with acute COVID-19.

The V and J genes are TRBV9 and TRBJ2-2, with D unclear. CDR1 and CDR2 (germline): SGDLS, YYNGEE. The CDR3 sequence is 13 residues long. V lost 5 bases to trimming and J lost 3 bases, with 8 bases between them. CDR3 loop: CASSETHTGELFF. The CDR3 DNA reads TGTGCCAGCAGTGAGACACACACCGGGGAGCTGTTTTTT.

The chain is built from TRBV6-5 and TRBJ1-4, with TRBD1 matching over 8 bases. V trimming: 7 bases; J trimming: 10 bases; junction bases outside the gene matches: 14. CDR1 is MNHEY, CDR2 SVGAGI, per germline. The CDR3 length is 15 residues. CDR3 bases: TGTGCCAGCACCGACGTAACAGGGGGAATTGGAAAACTGTTTTTT. Its translation is CASTDVTGGIGKLFF.

The V call is TRBV28, the J call TRBJ1-5, with D possibly matching TRBD1 (5 bases). Germline values: CDR1 MDHEN, CDR2 SYDVKM. The CDR3 spans 13 residues. Trimming removed 3 bases from V and 7 bases from J, with 10 bases in between. Written as DNA, the CDR3 is TGTGCCAGCAGTTTTGTAGGGGCCCAGCCCCAGCATTTT. This translates into CASSFVGAQPQHF. The complete variable domain, with remaining parts taken from reference TRBV28 and TRBJ1-5, reads DVKVTQSSRYLVKRTGEKVFLECVQDMDHENMFWYRQDPGLGLRLIYFSYDVKMKEKGDIPEGYSVSREKKERFSLILESASTNQTSMYLCASSFVGAQPQHFGDGTRLSIL.

This clone was seen ten or more times. The genes are TRBV6-1 and TRBJ2-7; D perhaps matches TRBD2 (6 bases). This CDR3 region has 16 residues. Between the trimmed V and J ends, which lost 4 bases and 2 bases, there was a span of 18 bases. The V gene's germline CDR1 is MNHNS and CDR2 SASEGT. CDR3 protein: CASSGDEGTPAYEQYF. As DNA, the CDR3 is TGTGCCAGCAGTGGAGATGAAGGGACTCCGGCCTACGAGCAGTACTTC.

The chain joins TRBV7-9 to TRBJ2-5, with a tentative D call TRBD2 (6 bases). The V and J ends lost 6 bases and 5 bases respectively, with 10 bases between them. Germline V lookup: CDR1 SEHNR, CDR2 FQNEAQ (reference sequence). The CDR3 runs to 12 residues. The CDR3 is CASSDGGETQYF. CDR3 bases: TGTGCCAGCAGTGACGGAGGGGAGACCCAGTACTTC.

The rearrangement links TRBV7-9 to TRBJ2-7, with TRBD2 identical over 7 bases. The CDR3 totals 14 residues. Trimming removed 4 bases from V and 0 bases from J; junction bases left unmatched: 3. Per the germline V gene, CDR1 is SEHNR and CDR2 is FQNEAQ (reference sequence). CDR3 DNA sequence: TGTGCCAGCAGCTGGCTAGCGGACTCCTACGAGCAGTACTTC. Residues: CASSWLADSYEQYF. Full variable domain (rest looked up from reference TRBV7-9 and TRBJ2-7): DTGVSQNPRHKITKRGQNVTFRCDPISEHNRLYWYRQTLGQGPEFLTYFQNEAQLEKSRLLSDRFSAERPKGSFSTLEIQRTEQGDSAMYLCASSWLADSYEQYFGPGTRLTVT.

The chain has TRBV6-1 and TRBJ1-1, with D hard to call. V gave up 3 bases and J gave up 5 bases, with 13 bases separating them. Germline CDR1 is MNHNS and CDR2 is SASEGT. CDR3 size: 14 residues. CDR3 bases: TGTGCCAGCAGTGATCCTCACCCCGGGACTGAAGCTTTCTTT. This gives the protein CASSDPHPGTEAFF.

This chain joins TRBV7-2 and TRBJ2-5; tentative D call: TRBD1 (5 bases). Trimming took 1 base from V and 2 from J, leaving 23 bases between them. Germline CDR1 and CDR2: SGHTA and FQGNSA. This CDR3 has 19 residues. The CDR3 here is CASSLGPRAGSRQQETQYF. DNA of the CDR3: TGTGCCAGCAGCTTAGGCCCTCGAGCAGGGTCCAGGCAGCAAGAGACCCAGTACTTC. Full variable domain (missing parts from reference TRBV7-2 and TRBJ2-5): GAGVSQSPSNKVTEKGKDVELRCDPISGHTALYWYRQSLGQGLEFLIYFQGNSAPDKSGLPSDRFSAERTGGSVSTLTIQRTQQEDSAVYLCASSLGPRAGSRQQETQYFGPGTRLLVL.

The chain has TRBV6-5 and TRBJ1-1; D not resolved. This CDR3 is built from 16 residues. Trimming removed 2 bases at V and 4 bases at J, with 17 bases between. Germline-derived CDR1 and CDR2 are MNHEY and SVGAGI. The CDR3 DNA is TGTGCCAGCAGTTACGGCGGTGCTCGCCGGCGCACTGAAGCTTTCTTT. Protein: CASSYGGARRRTEAFF.

This chain joins TRBV4-1 and TRBJ2-7; 7 positions agree with TRBD2. CDR1 is MGHRA and CDR2 is YSYEKL in the germline V gene. This CDR3 contains 17 residues. Unmatched junction bases numbered 11, after V lost 1 base and J lost 2 bases. CDR3 amino acids: CASSQANEGGSPYEQYF. The CDR3 DNA is TGCGCCAGCAGCCAAGCTAACGAGGGAGGGTCCCCCTACGAGCAGTACTTC.